These 22 T cell receptor beta chains came from one sample sequenced in a study of tumor and adjacent non-tumor tissue in lung cancer. This sample's RNA came from whole unsorted tissue. More than 3 cm separated this lung sample from the edge of the tumor. The library came from three nested PCR rounds adapted from ARM-PCR protocols. TCRdb itself ran the multiplex PCR reads through MiXCR, one entry per CDR3 protein. The data hold around 76,000 distinct CDR3 sequences, with 76% observed a single time. What was sequenced was distant non-tumor lung tissue. These receptors were taken from a man aged 65 to 85 with non-small cell lung cancer.

The gene calls are TRBV11-2 and TRBJ2-2; no reliable D call. Germline lookup yields CDR1 SGHAT and CDR2 FQNNGV. Trimming cost V 3 bases and J 9 bases, with 14 bases left between them. The CDR3 contains 14 residues. CDR3 bases: TGTGCCAGCAGCTTTTCGAGGAACCCCAGGGAGCTGTTTTTT. It is translated as CASSFSRNPRELFF. The variable domain in full, with the rest retrieved from reference TRBV11-2 and TRBJ2-2, is EAGVAQSPRYKIIEKRQSVAFWCNPISGHATLYWYQQILGQGPKLLIQFQNNGVVDDSQLPKDRFSAERLKGVDSTLKIQPAKLEDSAVYLCASSFSRNPRELFFGEGSRLTVL.

As regards this clonotype: The junction and the germline gene differ at one end; a read error may be behind it. This chain connects TRBV10-2 to TRBJ1-6; TRBD1 might be the D (6 bases). The length of the CDR3 is 16 residues. The germline V gene encodes CDR1 WSHSY and CDR2 SAAADI. Here the CDR3 reads CTSSDQLGGFGSLLHF. DNA for the CDR3: TGCACAAGCAGTGACCAATTAGGGGGGTTCGGTTCACTCCTCCACTTT.

The V and J genes are TRBV6-5 and TRBJ1-1; 8 nucleotides agree with TRBD1. The V gene's germline CDR1 is MNHEY and CDR2 SVGAGI. This CDR3 region has 13 residues. The chain's CDR3 is CPISWTGKAEAFF. The DNA for the CDR3 is TGTCCCATCTCTTGGACAGGGAAAGCTGAAGCTTTCTTT.

About this clonotype: A read error may produce the germline difference seen at one junction end. The chain uses TRBV4-3 and TRBJ2-2; a possible D gene is TRBD2 (5 bases). CDR1 and CDR2 from the germline V gene are LGHNA and YSLEER. The CDR3 spans 16 residues. CDR3 sequence (DNA): TGCGCCATCAGCCCTATAATTAGAGGGATGCTGGGGGAGCTGTTTTTT. Residues: CAISPIIRGMLGELFF.

As DNA, the CDR3 is TGTGCCAGCATCAACGGGGGACAGGGAGCAACTAATGAAAAACTGTTTTTT. This gives the protein CASINGGQGATNEKLFF. The chain joins TRBV2 to TRBJ1-4, with TRBD1 matching 9 bases. Losses at the gene ends were 7 bases for V and 0 bases for J; bases not matched to a gene: 9. This CDR3 region has 17 residues. Germline V CDR1 and CDR2: SNHLY, FYNNEI.

Notes on this clonotype: Germline is not matched at one junction end, which may reflect a read error. The chain combines TRBV4-3 with TRBJ2-3; 10 nucleotides line up with TRBD2. CDR3 length: 17 residues. Germline V gene data show CDR1 as LGHNA and CDR2 as YSLEER. The CDR3 nucleotides are TGCGTCAGCAGCCGAGATGGGCCTAGCGGGAGAATAGATACGCAGTATTTT. It codes for CVSSRDGPSGRIDTQYF.

Regarding this clonotype: A junction boundary mismatches the germline segment, possibly from a read error. The CDR3 here is CCVTDRYQETQYF. The CDR3 DNA reads TGCTGCGTGACTGACAGGTACCAAGAGACCCAGTACTTC. The V and J genes are TRBV29-1 and TRBJ2-5; perhaps TRBD1 as D (6 bases). CDR3 length: 13 amino acids. In germline, CDR1 is SQVTM, CDR2 ANQGSEA. The full variable domain, its missing parts supplied by reference TRBV29-1 and TRBJ2-5, is SAVISQKPSRDICQRGTSLTIQCQVDSQVTMMFWYRQQPGQSLTLIATANQGSEATYESGFVIDKFPISRPNLTFSTLTVSNMSPEDSSIYLCCVTDRYQETQYFGPGTRLLVL.

This sequence joins TRBV6-1 and TRBJ1-5, with a weak D call TRBD1 (6 bases). This CDR3 comprises 14 residues. Trimming stripped 4 bases from V and 3 bases from J, with 10 bases between. Germline CDR1 reads MNHNS; CDR2 reads SASEGT. CDR3 region: CASSGGADNQPQHF. The CDR3 nucleotides read TGTGCCAGCAGTGGGGGGGCGGACAATCAGCCCCAGCATTTT.

This clonotype appeared a single time. The conserved phenylalanine or tryptophan is not found at the CDR3 terminus, so this likely reflects a read error. The chain couples TRBV4-3 to TRBJ1-2, with unresolved D. CDR3 length: 14 residues. The V gene's germline CDR1 is LGHNA and CDR2 YSLEER. The DNA for the CDR3 is TGCGCTAGCAGCCAAAATGTGGGCGGAGATGGCTACACCTTA. It translates to CASSQNVGGDGYTL.

Concerning this clonotype: An end of the junction differs from the germline gene, which may be a read error. The chain recombines TRBV5-4 with TRBJ1-1; D uncertain. The CDR3 is 13 amino acids. CDR1 is SGHNT and CDR2 is YYREEE in the germline V gene (reference sequence). The CDR3 coding sequence is TGTGCAGATTCAGCTAGGCTAGACACTGAAGTTTTCTTT. As protein: CADSARLDTEVFF.

A note on this clonotype: A read error may account for a junction end that differs from germline. The chain employs TRBV11-2 and TRBJ2-1; D possibly corresponds to TRBD1 (6 bases). The CDR3 has 14 residues. Germline CDR1 SGHAT, CDR2 FQNNGV. The CDR3 region is CATSPQGQYNEQFF. The CDR3 nucleotides are TGTGCCACCAGCCCCCAAGGACAGTACAATGAGCAGTTCTTC.

As for this clonotype: Germline and junction disagree at one end, which may indicate a read error. The V gene is TRBV11-2, the J gene TRBJ2-1; D perhaps matches TRBD2 (5 bases). This CDR3 region has 14 residues. The germline gives CDR1 SGHAT, CDR2 FQNNGV. CDR3 nucleotides: TGTGCCAGCAGCTTAGAGGGAGTAACCAATGAGCAATTCTTC. This translates into CASSLEGVTNEQFF. Supplemented by reference TRBV11-2 and TRBJ2-1, the full variable domain reads EAGVAQSPRYKIIEKRQSVAFWCNPISGHATLYWYQQILGQGPKLLIQFQNNGVVDDSQLPKDRFSAERLKGVDSTLKIQPAKLEDSAVYLCASSLEGVTNEQFFGPGTRLTVL.

Remarks on this clonotype: A read error may produce the germline difference seen at one junction end. The rearrangement joins TRBV4-2 to TRBJ1-1; 7 nucleotides agree with TRBD1. The CDR3 totals 15 residues. CDR1 is LGHNA, CDR2 YNFKEQ, per germline. CDR3 region: CASRLPGQMNNEAFF. The CDR3 bases are TGTGCCAGCAGACTTCCGGGACAGATGAACAATGAAGCTTTCTTT.

As regards this clonotype: No conserved phenylalanine or tryptophan is present at the end of the CDR3, so a read error is the likely explanation. The chain links TRBV6-1 to TRBJ2-5; 7 bases line up with TRBD2. The CDR3 spans 17 residues. The germline V gene encodes CDR1 MNHNS and CDR2 SASEGT. V was clipped by 3 bases and J by 4 bases; unmatched bases: 14. CDR3 sequence (DNA): TGTGCCAGCAGTGAGAGGGTCACAGGCGGGGGTGGAGAGACCCAGTACTCC. Translating it yields CASSERVTGGGGETQYS.

Regarding this clonotype: No conserved phenylalanine or tryptophan ends this CDR3, so it is likely a read error. The limits of the CDR3 on the DNA are not certain, so only TCRdb's listed CDR3 is given. This chain links TRBV5-5 with TRBJ2-7; TRBD2, the table's D call, was not compared with the DNA. Germline CDR1 reads SGHKS; CDR2 reads YYEKEE (reference sequence). The CDR3 length is 13 residues, termini included. CDR3 in amino acids: CASQSAGGNKQYS.

As concerns this clonotype: A much larger clone differs from this one at a single base, so this may be a read error. The chain is built from TRBV7-2 and TRBJ1-1, with TRBD1 matching over 7 bases. V dropped 7 bases and J dropped 4; count of bases not matched to a gene: 3. The CDR3 covers 12 residues. Germline V CDR1 and CDR2: SGHTA, FQGNSA. The CDR3 region has the DNA TGTGCCAGCATCTGGACAGGCACTGAAGCTTTCTTT. Amino acids: CASIWTGTEAFF. The variable domain in full, with the rest retrieved from reference TRBV7-2 and TRBJ1-1, is GAGVSQSPSNKVTEKGKDVELRCDPISGHTALYWYRQSLGQGLEFLIYFQGNSAPDKSGLPSDRFSAERTGGSVSTLTIQRTQQEDSAVYLCASIWTGTEAFFGQGTRLTVV.

As for this clonotype: This may be a read error, as it is one base from a much larger clone. The J gene is TRBJ1-4, the V gene TRBV28; a possible D gene is TRBD1 (5 bases). In germline, CDR1 is MDHEN, CDR2 SYDVKM. With 6 bases removed from V and 4 bases from J, the gap between germline ends came to 9 bases. The CDR3 has 13 amino acids. CDR3 sequence (DNA): TGTGCCAGCAGGGGGGGAATTAATGAAAAACTGTTTTTT. This sequence encodes CASRGGINEKLFF. The full variable domain, with the rest looked up from reference TRBV28 and TRBJ1-4, is DVKVTQSSRYLVKRTGEKVFLECVQDMDHENMFWYRQDPGLGLRLIYFSYDVKMKEKGDIPEGYSVSREKKERFSLILESASTNQTSMYLCASRGGINEKLFFGSGTQLSVL.

Remarks on this clonotype: One junction end does not reproduce the germline sequence, and a read error may be involved. The CDR3 nucleotides read TGTGCCAGCATCTTGGGCAGGAGCTCCTACGATGAGCAGTTATTC. It yields the protein CASILGRSSYDEQLF. The gene calls are TRBV11-2 and TRBJ2-1; no definite D call. The CDR3 is 15 residues long. Looked up from germline, CDR1 is SGHAT and CDR2 is FQNNGV.

On this clonotype: This likely comes from a read error, as the CDR3 has no conserved phenylalanine or tryptophan at its end. The limits of the CDR3 on the DNA are not certain, so only TCRdb's listed CDR3 is given. The chain combines TRBV4-1 with TRBJ2-7; TRBD2 is the table's D call, not checked against the DNA. CDR1 MGHRA and CDR2 YSYEKL come from the germline V gene. The CDR3 has 16 residues if both end residues are counted. The CDR3 protein is CASSRTLAGEGDERYL.

This clonotype was observed a handful of times. One base away lies a much larger clone, so this may be a sequencing read error. As DNA, the CDR3 is TGTGCCAGCAGTTCCATCGGGGGACTAGCGGGACTGGTGGGCTTGAATGAGCAGTTCTTC. Its translation is CASSSIGGLAGLVGLNEQFF. The V and J genes are TRBV6-2 or TRBV6-3 and TRBJ2-1; 13 bases are a match to TRBD2. From germline, CDR1 is MNHEY and CDR2 SVGEGT. Trimming cost V 4 bases and J 7 bases; bases outside gene matches: 19. There are 20 residues in the CDR3.

Remarks on this clonotype: Relative to the germline gene, one junction end is altered; a read error may explain this. This chain connects TRBV11-2 to TRBJ2-3; a possible D gene is TRBD1 (6 bases). The CDR3 covers 14 residues. Germline V CDR1 and CDR2: SGHAT, FQNNGV. The CDR3 DNA follows: TGTGCCAACAGCTCGCAGGGGTTCTCAGATACGCAATATTTT. This gives the protein CANSSQGFSDTQYF.

About this clonotype: A junction boundary mismatches the germline segment, possibly from a read error. V and J are TRBV12-3 or TRBV12-4 and TRBJ1-3; no firm D call. CDR3 length: 18 amino acids. CDR3 DNA: TGTGCCAGCAGTCATCCCGGGATAGGGATCGGTTCTGGAAGCACCATATATTTT. Translated: CASSHPGIGIGSGSTIYF.